This entry is about one T cell receptor (beta chain). Trimming shortened V by 0 bases and J by 8 bases, and 12 bases separated the two germline ends. Germline V lookup: CDR1 SGHRS, CDR2 YFSETQ. The CDR3 contains 14 residues. The data belong to a study of blood T cell repertoires in COVID-19. The table came from immunoSEQ multiplex PCR; TCRdb's copy has only in-frame clones and leaves some out. The sample includes more than 150,000 clones, approximately 89% of them seen just once. This receptor was taken from a middle-aged man with active or convalescent COVID-19. The V gene is TRBV5-1, the J gene TRBJ2-1; D is perhaps TRBD2 (7 bases). Sequenced material: peripheral blood. In nucleotides, the CDR3 is TGCGCCAGCAGCTTGGAGGGGGGGTTCGATGAGCAGTTCTTC. This sequence encodes CASSLEGGFDEQFF.